The rows below give T cell receptor beta chains drawn from one sample of a study of post-analysis software for immune sequencing data. TCRdb re-derived calls from the PCR reads in MiXCR, one entry per CDR3 protein. Here the sample spans about 770,000 distinct CDR3 sequences, around 45% being singletons. The material sequenced was blood. Every receptor here comes from a girl aged 5 to 17 with multiple sclerosis. The CDR3 runs from the conserved cysteine through the conserved F or W. The order of the fields is V gene, clone size, J gene, D gene, CDR3 protein, CDR3 DNA. D genes are given only for firm matches. Clone size, where shown, is once, few, many, or a class for clones that have expanded.

>TRBV20-1|.|TRBJ1-4|.
CSARQSEDEKLFF
TGCAGTGCCAGACAGTCAGAAGATGAAAAACTGTTTTTT
>TRBV30|.|TRBJ1-1|.
CAWSKGTEAFF
TGTGCCTGGAGTAAGGGAACTGAAGCTTTCTTT
>TRBV29-1|.|TRBJ2-6|.
CSVAGGQGVSSGANVLTF
TGCAGCGTTGCAGGGGGGCAGGGGGTCTCCTCTGGGGCCAACGTCCTGACTTTC
>TRBV5-1|few|TRBJ2-7|TRBD2
CASGLTSAYEQYF
TGCGCCAGCGGTCTGACTAGCGCCTACGAGCAGTACTTC
>TRBV12-3/TRBV12-4|few|TRBJ2-3|.
CASSTRADRLTDTQYF
TGTGCCAGCAGCACCAGGGCCGACCGCCTCACAGATACGCAGTATTTT
>TRBV6-5|few|TRBJ2-5|.
CASSLSDESRRETQYF
TGTGCCAGCAGTCTTTCGGACGAAAGCCGACGAGAGACCCAGTACTTC
>TRBV20-1|.|TRBJ2-5|.
CSASFSMGKETQYF
TGCAGTGCTAGTTTTTCAATGGGCAAAGAGACCCAGTACTTC
>TRBV10-3|.|TRBJ1-2|.
CAISPGLDYGYTF
TGTGCCATCAGTCCGGGGTTGGACTATGGCTACACCTTC
>TRBV6-6|few|TRBJ2-1|.
CASIRHLNEQFF
TGTGCCAGCATCCGGCACCTCAATGAGCAGTTCTTC
>TRBV9|.|TRBJ2-1|TRBD2
CASSVDISGRANEQFF
TGTGCCAGCAGCGTAGACATTAGCGGGAGGGCCAATGAGCAGTTCTTC
>TRBV6-5|.|TRBJ1-2|TRBD1
CASRPDWDRAGYTF
TGTGCCAGCAGACCGGACTGGGACAGGGCCGGCTACACCTTC
>TRBV29-1|few|TRBJ1-2|.
CSVEVFGNYGYTF
TGCAGCGTTGAAGTTTTCGGAAACTATGGCTACACCTTC
>TRBV6-5|.|TRBJ2-1|TRBD2
CTSSGLAGVDEQFF
TGTACCAGCAGCGGGCTAGCGGGAGTTGATGAGCAGTTCTTC
>TRBV7-9|.|TRBJ1-5|.
CASSLSGSGNQPQHF
TGTGCCAGCAGCTTAAGCGGATCCGGCAATCAGCCCCAGCATTTT
>TRBV7-8|.|TRBJ2-7|.
CASSLARIGQVPYEQYF
TGTGCCAGCAGCTTAGCGCGGATAGGGCAGGTCCCCTACGAGCAGTACTTC
>TRBV7-9|.|TRBJ2-5|.
CASSSRQKQETQYF
TGTGCCAGCAGCTCCCGACAGAAACAAGAGACCCAGTACTTC
>TRBV25-1|.|TRBJ2-7|.
CASGPFGANEQYF
TGTGCCAGCGGTCCCTTCGGGGCGAACGAGCAGTACTTC
>TRBV7-2|few|TRBJ2-3|.
CASSLYTADTQYF
TGTGCCAGCAGCTTATATACAGCAGATACGCAGTATTTT
>TRBV12-3/TRBV12-4|.|TRBJ1-2|TRBD1
CASSLRGGDYGYTF
TGTGCCAGCAGTTTAAGAGGGGGCGACTATGGCTACACCTTC
>TRBV4-2|few|TRBJ2-5|.
CASSPNSGLQYF
TGTGCCAGCAGCCCCAACTCCGGCCTGCAGTACTTC
>TRBV12-3/TRBV12-4|.|TRBJ2-1|.
CASSLMGINEQFF
TGTGCCAGCAGTTTAATGGGGATCAATGAGCAGTTCTTC